The next 9 T cell receptor beta chains were all read from a single sample in a study of human T cells and chemical hapten exposure. Indicated time point: patch test 1, 2 weeks after DPC sensitization. Treatment specified: therapeutic diphenylcyclopropenone sensitization with weekly scalp DPC. Sequencing started from total RNA isolated from unfractionated whole blood. MiXCR, run by TCRdb on the RACE reads, gives a single entry per CDR3 protein. The table lists approximately 52,000 distinct CDR3 sequences, 11% of them singletons. The sample consisted of whole blood, taken in connection with sensitization to the hapten diphenylcyclopropenone (DPC). These receptors all come from a woman aged 35 to 49 with alopecia areata. Some clones in this sample may be carry-over from other donors' samples.

This chain joins TRBV7-2 and TRBJ2-5; possibly TRBD2 for D (6 bases). V lost 3 bases, J lost 7 bases, and 18 bases lay in between. Germline CDR1 reads SGHTA; CDR2 reads FQGNSA. The CDR3 totals 15 residues. CDR3 loop: CASSFSSTSRGTQYF. The CDR3 nucleotides read TGTGCCAGCAGCTTCTCTAGCACTAGCCGCGGGACCCAGTACTTC.

This clonotype turned up a few times. The rearrangement links TRBV28 to TRBJ1-5; D gene uncertain. The CDR3 consists of 15 residues. CDR1 and CDR2 from the germline V gene are MDHEN and SYDVKM. Trimming pared 5 bases from V and 2 bases from J, leaving 13 bases between. CDR3 region: CASSNTTGGNQPQHF. The CDR3 region has the DNA TGTGCCAGCAGTAACACGACTGGGGGCAATCAGCCCCAGCATTTT. The whole variable domain, filled in from reference TRBV28 and TRBJ1-5, reads DVKVTQSSRYLVKRTGEKVFLECVQDMDHENMFWYRQDPGLGLRLIYFSYDVKMKEKGDIPEGYSVSREKKERFSLILESASTNQTSMYLCASSNTTGGNQPQHFGDGTRLSIL.

V is TRBV4-3 and J is TRBJ2-7, with D tentatively TRBD2 (5 bases). The CDR3 is 13 amino acids. V lost 3 bases to trimming and J lost 5 bases, with 11 bases between them. Germline V gene sequence: CDR1 LGHNA, CDR2 YSLEER. The CDR3 sequence is CASSHLGSHEQYF. The CDR3 DNA is TGCGCCAGCAGCCATCTTGGGAGCCACGAGCAGTACTTC.

Here the CDR3 reads CASSQDPGGVMNYGYTF. In nucleotides, the CDR3 is TGCGCCAGCAGCCAAGATCCAGGGGGCGTTATGAACTATGGCTACACCTTC. The chain has TRBV4-1 and TRBJ1-2; 8 bases match TRBD1. Unmatched junction bases numbered 8, after V lost 0 bases and J lost 2 bases. Germline V gives CDR1 MGHRA, CDR2 YSYEKL. The CDR3 spans 17 residues.

This sequence joins TRBV21-1 and TRBJ2-5. TRBV21-1 is a pseudogene segment. There are 11 residues in the CDR3. The CDR3 nucleotides are TGTGCCAGCAGCAACGAGGAGACCCAGTACTTC. Translation gives CASSNEETQYF.

This clonotype was seen a handful of times. Written as DNA, the CDR3 is TGCAGCGTTATTAGCAACATTCAGTACTTC. Translated, it gives CSVISNIQYF. V gene TRBV29-1 combines with J gene TRBJ2-4; no firm D call. V was trimmed by 5 bases and J by 7 bases, leaving 6 bases between them. Germline values: CDR1 SQVTM, CDR2 ANQGSEA. The CDR3 is 10 amino acids.

This clonotype appeared many times. The chain combines TRBV3-1 with TRBJ2-7; D not resolved. The CDR3 runs 16 residues. Germline V gene data show CDR1 as LGHDT and CDR2 as YNNKEL (reference sequence). The V gene lost 0 bases and the J gene lost 3 bases, with 15 bases spanning the gap. The CDR3 nucleotides read TGTGCCAGCAGCCAAGATATACCGCGAGGTGACTACGAGCAGTACTTC. Translation: CASSQDIPRGDYEQYF.

In its sample, this clonotype was seen many times. The CDR3, as DNA: TGTGCCAGCAGACGGACAGGGGGTTCAGATACGCAGTATTTT. The encoded protein is CASRRTGGSDTQYF. The J gene is TRBJ2-3, the V gene TRBV3-1, with TRBD1 matching 10 bases. The CDR3 is made up of 14 amino acids. The germline CDR1 and CDR2 sequences are LGHDT and YNNKEL (reference sequence). Trimming cost V 6 bases and J 4 bases; bases outside gene matches: 4.

This clonotype has ten or more counts. The chain combines TRBV6-5 with TRBJ2-2; D is ambiguous. Trimming left V 0 bases short and J 10 bases short, with 9 bases between. Germline lookup yields CDR1 MNHEY and CDR2 SVGAGI. This CDR3 has 13 residues. The CDR3 nucleotides are TGTGCCAGCAGTTACTCGGCAGCCGAGGAGCTGTTTTTT. This codes for CASSYSAAEELFF.